These T cell receptor beta chains were read from a single sample in a study of cytomegalovirus exposure and HLA in healthy donors. Method: immunoSEQ multiplex PCR; TCRdb's copy keeps in-frame clones and lacks some. The table shows 160,000 or so clones, with around 80% occurring only once. The source material was PBMCs. These receptor sequences come from a man aged 18 to 29 in good health and CMV-seropositive. Each CDR3 is given with its conserved first and last residue. The D gene is left open where the match is weak. The size field is filled for only some rows; it gives once, few, many or a size class.

j_call: TRBJ2-3
clone_size: -
v_call: TRBV18
d_call: TRBD1
cdr3_aa: CASSPDRVSDTQYF
cdr3_nt: TGTGCCAGCTCACCCGACAGGGTTTCAGATACGCAGTATTTT

j_call: TRBJ1-4
clone_size: -
v_call: TRBV29-1
d_call: TRBD1
cdr3_aa: CSGFDRAREKLFF
cdr3_nt: TGCAGCGGGTTTGACAGGGCGAGGGAAAAACTGTTTTTT

j_call: TRBJ2-3
clone_size: -
v_call: TRBV7-2
d_call: TRBD2
cdr3_aa: CASSFTAGGGTDTQYF
cdr3_nt: TGTGCCAGCAGCTTTACAGCGGGGGGGGGCACAGATACGCAGTATTTT

j_call: TRBJ2-1
clone_size: -
v_call: TRBV9
d_call: -
cdr3_aa: CASSPLAEIYNEQFF
cdr3_nt: TGTGCCAGCAGCCCCCTGGCGGAAATCTACAATGAGCAGTTCTTC

j_call: TRBJ2-1
clone_size: -
v_call: TRBV19
d_call: -
cdr3_aa: CASSIGGGHNEQFF
cdr3_nt: TGTGCCAGTAGTATAGGAGGGGGTCACAATGAGCAGTTCTTC

j_call: TRBJ1-2
clone_size: -
v_call: TRBV19
d_call: TRBD1
cdr3_aa: CASSIDLGQGNYGYTF
cdr3_nt: TGTGCCAGTAGTATAGATTTGGGACAGGGAAACTATGGCTACACCTTC

j_call: TRBJ1-5
clone_size: -
v_call: TRBV29-1
d_call: -
cdr3_aa: CSVQGYSNQPQHF
cdr3_nt: TGCAGCGTCCAGGGTTATAGCAATCAGCCCCAGCATTTT

j_call: TRBJ1-1
clone_size: -
v_call: TRBV7-3
d_call: -
cdr3_aa: CASGFSGNEAFF
cdr3_nt: TGTGCCAGCGGTTTTTCAGGGAATGAAGCTTTCTTT

j_call: TRBJ2-1
clone_size: -
v_call: TRBV7-9
d_call: TRBD1
cdr3_aa: CASSRLGGTGGDEQFF
cdr3_nt: TGTGCCAGCAGCCGTCTTGGGGGGACAGGGGGCGATGAGCAGTTCTTC

j_call: TRBJ2-3
clone_size: -
v_call: TRBV4-1
d_call: -
cdr3_aa: CASSQEVSVQDTQYF
cdr3_nt: TGCGCCAGCAGCCAAGAGGTGTCAGTGCAAGATACGCAGTATTTT

j_call: TRBJ2-7
clone_size: -
v_call: TRBV7-9
d_call: TRBD1
cdr3_aa: CASSRDRGRIRMWYEQYF
cdr3_nt: TGTGCCAGCAGCCGGGACAGGGGGCGCATTAGGATGTGGTACGAGCAGTACTTC

j_call: TRBJ2-1
clone_size: -
v_call: TRBV4-1
d_call: TRBD1
cdr3_aa: CASTTAGQGNEQFF
cdr3_nt: TGCGCCAGCACGACCGCGGGACAGGGAAATGAGCAGTTCTTC

j_call: TRBJ1-4
clone_size: -
v_call: TRBV15
d_call: -
cdr3_aa: CATSFGGRVREKLFF
cdr3_nt: TGTGCCACCAGCTTCGGGGGGAGAGTTCGCGAAAAACTGTTTTTT

j_call: TRBJ2-2
clone_size: few
v_call: TRBV9
d_call: TRBD2
cdr3_aa: CASSGRLLAGEVTGELFF
cdr3_nt: TGTGCCAGCAGCGGACGCTTGTTAGCGGGAGAGGTCACCGGGGAGCTGTTTTTT

j_call: TRBJ2-1
clone_size: -
v_call: TRBV2
d_call: TRBD2
cdr3_aa: CASHKSGTSGTNEQFF
cdr3_nt: TGTGCCAGCCACAAGAGTGGGACTAGCGGAACCAATGAGCAGTTCTTC

j_call: TRBJ2-7
clone_size: -
v_call: TRBV4-3
d_call: TRBD1
cdr3_aa: CASSQDLMDRASYEQYF
cdr3_nt: TGCGCCAGCAGCCAAGATCTAATGGACAGGGCATCCTACGAGCAGTACTTC

j_call: TRBJ2-3
clone_size: -
v_call: TRBV9
d_call: -
cdr3_aa: CASSEIPQTTHTQYF
cdr3_nt: TGTGCCAGCAGCGAAATACCACAAACAACACATACGCAGTATTTT

j_call: TRBJ2-2
clone_size: -
v_call: TRBV5-1
d_call: -
cdr3_aa: CASSLKGNGELFF
cdr3_nt: TGCGCCAGCAGCTTGAAGGGGAACGGGGAGCTGTTTTTT

j_call: TRBJ1-5
clone_size: -
v_call: TRBV7-9
d_call: -
cdr3_aa: CASSLVEGSGNSNQPQHF
cdr3_nt: TGTGCCAGCAGCTTAGTCGAAGGGTCAGGGAATAGCAATCAGCCCCAGCATTTT

j_call: TRBJ1-1
clone_size: -
v_call: TRBV6-5
d_call: -
cdr3_aa: CASSPRQNTEAFF
cdr3_nt: TGTGCCAGCAGTCCACGACAGAACACTGAAGCTTTCTTT

j_call: TRBJ2-7
clone_size: -
v_call: TRBV7-9
d_call: TRBD1
cdr3_aa: CASSQSWARDRGSYEQYF
cdr3_nt: TGTGCCAGCAGCCAATCGTGGGCCCGGGACAGGGGCTCCTACGAGCAGTACTTC

j_call: TRBJ2-2
clone_size: few
v_call: TRBV29-1
d_call: TRBD2
cdr3_aa: CSAEEGLSNAGELFF
cdr3_nt: TGCAGCGCTGAGGAGGGACTATCGAACGCCGGGGAGCTGTTTTTT

j_call: TRBJ1-1
clone_size: -
v_call: TRBV7-9
d_call: TRBD1
cdr3_aa: CASSPRTGGTEAFF
cdr3_nt: TGTGCCAGCAGCCCCAGGACAGGGGGGACTGAAGCTTTCTTT

j_call: TRBJ1-4
clone_size: -
v_call: TRBV18
d_call: -
cdr3_aa: CASSRVGQALIREKLFF
cdr3_nt: TGTGCCAGCTCACGCGTCGGCCAGGCCCTTATTCGGGAAAAACTGTTTTTT

j_call: TRBJ1-3
clone_size: -
v_call: TRBV7-8
d_call: -
cdr3_aa: CASSFLQSSGNTIYF
cdr3_nt: TGTGCCAGCAGCTTTTTACAGTCCTCTGGAAACACCATATATTTT

j_call: TRBJ2-3
clone_size: -
v_call: TRBV5-1
d_call: TRBD2
cdr3_aa: CASKELAGSTDTQYF
cdr3_nt: TGCGCCAGCAAGGAGCTAGCGGGGTCTACAGATACGCAGTATTTT

j_call: TRBJ1-1
clone_size: few
v_call: TRBV27
d_call: -
cdr3_aa: CASSLGGGTEAFF
cdr3_nt: TGTGCCAGCAGTTTGGGGGGAGGGACTGAAGCTTTCTTT

j_call: TRBJ1-2
clone_size: -
v_call: TRBV11-2
d_call: -
cdr3_aa: CASSHDRKNYGYTF
cdr3_nt: TGTGCCAGCAGCCATGACAGGAAAAACTATGGCTACACCTTC

j_call: TRBJ2-7
clone_size: once
v_call: TRBV7-2
d_call: TRBD1
cdr3_aa: CASSLDRGTREQYF
cdr3_nt: TGTGCCAGCAGCCTAGACAGGGGTACGCGCGAGCAGTACTTC

j_call: TRBJ2-3
clone_size: -
v_call: TRBV11-2
d_call: TRBD2
cdr3_aa: CASSLLSGTRGDTQYF
cdr3_nt: TGTGCCAGCAGCCTACTCTCCGGGACTAGGGGGGATACGCAGTATTTT

j_call: TRBJ2-1
clone_size: -
v_call: TRBV13
d_call: TRBD2
cdr3_aa: CASSPEGTSGSSNEQFF
cdr3_nt: TGTGCCAGCAGCCCAGAGGGGACTAGCGGGAGTTCGAATGAGCAGTTCTTC

j_call: TRBJ1-6
clone_size: few
v_call: TRBV5-4
d_call: -
cdr3_aa: CASSLDPGINNSPLHF
cdr3_nt: TGTGCCAGCAGCTTGGATCCGGGGATAAATAATTCACCCCTCCACTTT

j_call: TRBJ1-2
clone_size: -
v_call: TRBV30
d_call: -
cdr3_aa: CAWSVLGRGDGYTF
cdr3_nt: TGTGCCTGGAGTGTCTTGGGGCGAGGTGATGGCTACACCTTC

j_call: TRBJ1-2
clone_size: -
v_call: TRBV6-1
d_call: -
cdr3_aa: CASSEEGGYYGYTF
cdr3_nt: TGTGCCAGCAGTGAAGAGGGAGGCTACTATGGCTACACCTTC

j_call: TRBJ2-2
clone_size: -
v_call: TRBV6-1
d_call: TRBD1
cdr3_aa: CASSEGTGPNTGELFF
cdr3_nt: TGTGCCAGCAGTGAAGGGACAGGACCGAACACCGGGGAGCTGTTTTTT

j_call: TRBJ2-7
clone_size: -
v_call: TRBV9
d_call: TRBD2
cdr3_aa: CASSVGEGVEQYF
cdr3_nt: TGTGCCAGCAGCGTAGGGGAGGGAGTCGAGCAGTACTTC

j_call: TRBJ2-3
clone_size: -
v_call: TRBV5-1
d_call: TRBD1
cdr3_aa: CASSPTGPTDTQYF
cdr3_nt: TGCGCCAGCAGCCCGACAGGGCCCACAGATACGCAGTATTTT

j_call: TRBJ2-5
clone_size: -
v_call: TRBV9
d_call: -
cdr3_aa: CASSKEDRETQYF
cdr3_nt: TGTGCCAGCAGTAAGGAGGATCGGGAGACCCAGTACTTC

j_call: TRBJ1-2
clone_size: -
v_call: TRBV7-8
d_call: TRBD1
cdr3_aa: CASSSDRAVDYGYTF
cdr3_nt: TGTGCCAGCAGCTCCGACAGGGCGGTTGACTATGGCTACACCTTC

j_call: TRBJ2-1
clone_size: -
v_call: TRBV29-1
d_call: -
cdr3_aa: CSVESGVQFF
cdr3_nt: TGCAGCGTTGAGTCAGGGGTTCAGTTCTTC

j_call: TRBJ2-1
clone_size: once
v_call: TRBV5-4
d_call: TRBD2
cdr3_aa: CASSTGTSYNNEQFF
cdr3_nt: TGTGCCAGCAGTACCGGGACTAGCTATAACAATGAGCAGTTCTTC

j_call: TRBJ2-2
clone_size: -
v_call: TRBV19
d_call: TRBD1
cdr3_aa: CASKAGTGDPGELFF
cdr3_nt: TGTGCCAGTAAGGCCGGGACAGGGGATCCCGGGGAGCTGTTTTTT

j_call: TRBJ1-1
clone_size: -
v_call: TRBV19
d_call: -
cdr3_aa: CASSIVAQGNMNTEAFF
cdr3_nt: TGTGCCAGTAGTATAGTAGCACAGGGTAACATGAACACTGAAGCTTTCTTT

j_call: TRBJ2-7
clone_size: -
v_call: TRBV29-1
d_call: -
cdr3_aa: CSVENGGDHEQYF
cdr3_nt: TGCAGCGTTGAGAACGGGGGTGATCACGAGCAGTACTTC

j_call: TRBJ2-3
clone_size: -
v_call: TRBV7-2
d_call: -
cdr3_aa: CASSLDRTDTQYF
cdr3_nt: TGTGCCAGCAGCTTAGACAGAACAGATACGCAGTATTTT

j_call: TRBJ2-1
clone_size: few
v_call: TRBV19
d_call: TRBD1
cdr3_aa: CASSIWGGGQVNEQFF
cdr3_nt: TGTGCCAGTAGTATATGGGGTGGGGGACAGGTCAATGAGCAGTTCTTC

j_call: TRBJ2-3
clone_size: -
v_call: TRBV5-1
d_call: TRBD2
cdr3_aa: CASSLVAGVSDTQYF
cdr3_nt: TGCGCCAGCAGCTTGGTAGCGGGGGTCTCAGATACGCAGTATTTT

j_call: TRBJ2-3
clone_size: -
v_call: TRBV29-1
d_call: TRBD2
cdr3_aa: CSAQRTSVLVDTQYF
cdr3_nt: TGCAGCGCCCAAAGGACTAGCGTGTTGGTTGATACGCAGTATTTT

j_call: TRBJ2-6
clone_size: once
v_call: TRBV5-5
d_call: -
cdr3_aa: CASSLAVGAGANVLTF
cdr3_nt: TGTGCCAGCAGCTTGGCCGTGGGAGCTGGGGCCAACGTCCTGACTTTC

j_call: TRBJ1-2
clone_size: once
v_call: TRBV30
d_call: -
cdr3_aa: CACSRTATNYGYTF
cdr3_nt: TGTGCCTGCTCCCGCACAGCTACTAACTATGGCTACACCTTC

j_call: TRBJ2-7
clone_size: -
v_call: TRBV2
d_call: -
cdr3_aa: CASSFYEQYF
cdr3_nt: TGTGCCAGCAGCTTCTACGAGCAGTACTTC

j_call: TRBJ1-4
clone_size: -
v_call: TRBV4-2
d_call: -
cdr3_aa: CASSPRSGDDEKLFF
cdr3_nt: TGTGCCAGCAGCCCCCGCTCAGGGGATGATGAAAAACTGTTTTTT

j_call: TRBJ2-7
clone_size: -
v_call: TRBV29-1
d_call: TRBD2
cdr3_aa: CSVEQPTSGGTYEQYF
cdr3_nt: TGCAGCGTTGAACAACCGACTAGCGGGGGAACCTACGAGCAGTACTTC

j_call: TRBJ1-1
clone_size: few
v_call: TRBV20-1
d_call: -
cdr3_aa: CSAIYSEEAFF
cdr3_nt: TGCAGTGCTATTTATTCCGAGGAAGCTTTCTTT

j_call: TRBJ2-1
clone_size: -
v_call: TRBV20-1
d_call: -
cdr3_aa: CSANSRVEQFF
cdr3_nt: TGCAGTGCAAACTCCCGGGTTGAGCAGTTCTTC

j_call: TRBJ1-5
clone_size: few
v_call: TRBV6-4
d_call: -
cdr3_aa: CASSDTQLGGWSNQPQHF
cdr3_nt: TGTGCCAGCAGTGACACCCAGCTCGGGGGATGGAGCAATCAGCCCCAGCATTTT

j_call: TRBJ1-1
clone_size: few
v_call: TRBV6-5
d_call: TRBD1
cdr3_aa: CASSTTGGTEAFF
cdr3_nt: TGTGCCAGCAGTACTACAGGGGGCACTGAAGCTTTCTTT

j_call: TRBJ1-1
clone_size: -
v_call: TRBV7-9
d_call: -
cdr3_aa: CSSSWSGDEAFF
cdr3_nt: TGTTCCAGCAGTTGGTCGGGAGATGAAGCTTTCTTT

j_call: TRBJ1-1
clone_size: few
v_call: TRBV7-2
d_call: -
cdr3_aa: CASSLQFMNTEAFF
cdr3_nt: TGTGCCAGCAGCCTACAGTTTATGAACACTGAAGCTTTCTTT